This T cell receptor beta chain was obtained from a study of blood T cell repertoires in COVID-19. About the research overall: Whether acute or convalescent, the COVID-19 samples came from the United States, Italy and Spain.

The table came from immunoSEQ multiplex PCR; TCRdb's copy has only in-frame clones and leaves some out. The repertoire holds hundreds of thousands of clones, with roughly 83% as singletons. The CDR3 has 13 amino acids. The germline V and J ends were trimmed by 11 bases and 3 bases, with 17 bases remaining between them. Germline-derived CDR1 and CDR2 are MDHEN and SYDVKM. The chain is built from TRBV28 and TRBJ2-7; no firm D call. This receptor was identified in a woman aged 70-85 years with active or convalescent COVID-19. Specimen: peripheral blood. The chain's CDR3 is CASSGSPNYEQYF. CDR3 sequence (DNA): TGTGCCTCTTCGGGTAGCCCGAACTACGAGCAGTACTTC.